The 20 T cell receptor beta chains in this list originate from one sample, sequenced in a study of T cell repertoires in cytomegalovirus infection. In TCRdb, the reads were re-called with MiXCR into one record per CDR3 protein. The data hold 80,000 to 130,000 distinct CDR3 sequences, with more than 20% observed a single time. Sequences were obtained from CD8+ T cells from PBMCs. These receptors were taken from a human donor in good health (CMV status not recorded). Some clones in this sample may be carry-over from other donors' samples.

This clonotype was detected a few times. The chain is built from TRBV24-1 and TRBJ2-7; tentatively, D is TRBD1 (5 bases). Germline assignment: CDR1 KGHDR and CDR2 SFDVKD. With 3 bases removed from V and 6 bases from J, the gap between germline ends came to 8 bases. This CDR3 comprises 12 residues. The chain's CDR3 is CATSDHRSEQYF. CDR3 DNA: TGTGCCACCAGTGATCACAGGAGCGAGCAGTACTTC.

This clonotype has at least ten counts. The chain employs TRBV7-2 and TRBJ2-1, with a possible D match to TRBD2 (5 bases). Per the germline V gene, CDR1 is SGHTA and CDR2 is FQGNSA. The CDR3 totals 12 residues. V was cut by 3 bases and J by 9 bases, with 9 bases left in between. The CDR3 DNA reads as TGTGCCAGCAGCTTGGACTCTTTTGAGCAGTTCTTC. It codes for CASSLDSFEQFF.

This clonotype was counted ten times or more. The chain uses TRBV7-9 and TRBJ1-1; no clear D gene. Germline CDR1 SEHNR, CDR2 FQNEAQ (reference sequence). Trimming stripped 1 base from V and 8 bases from J, with 8 bases between. The CDR3 is 12 residues long. The CDR3: CASSLGGLEAFF. CDR3 sequence (DNA): TGTGCCAGCAGCTTAGGAGGGTTAGAAGCTTTCTTT. The entire variable domain, with the rest obtained from reference TRBV7-9 and TRBJ1-1, is as follows: DTGVSQNPRHKITKRGQNVTFRCDPISEHNRLYWYRQTLGQGPEFLTYFQNEAQLEKSRLLSDRFSAERPKGSFSTLEIQRTEQGDSAMYLCASSLGGLEAFFGQGTRLTVV.

Judged by abundance, this clonotype is medium-sized (0.01 to 0.1%). The chain is built from TRBV6-2 or TRBV6-3 and TRBJ1-1; perhaps TRBD1 as D (6 bases). In germline, CDR1 is MNHEY, CDR2 SVGEGT. Trimming shortened V by 6 bases and J by 3 bases, and 11 bases separated the two germline ends. This CDR3 has 13 amino acids. The CDR3 region is CASSSGVYTEAFF. The CDR3 DNA reads TGTGCCAGCAGCTCAGGGGTCTACACTGAAGCTTTCTTT.

V usage is TRBV28 and J usage is TRBJ2-1, with 12 nucleotides matching TRBD2. This CDR3 comprises 16 residues. V lost 5 bases, J lost 5 bases, and 7 bases stayed unmatched. Germline-derived CDR1 and CDR2 are MDHEN and SYDVKM. CDR3 loop: CASSLRTSGENNEQFF. The CDR3 nucleotides are TGTGCCAGCAGTCTCCGGACTAGCGGGGAAAACAATGAGCAGTTCTTC.

This clonotype was counted only a few times. J is TRBJ2-2 and V is TRBV12-3 or TRBV12-4; perhaps TRBD1 as D (6 bases). V dropped 3 bases and J dropped 6 bases, with 14 bases sitting between them. The CDR3 covers 15 residues. The CDR3 reads CASSFRGGWAGELFF. CDR3 nucleotide sequence: TGTGCCAGCAGTTTTCGAGGGGGTTGGGCCGGGGAGCTGTTTTTT.

This clonotype has just a few counts. The chain combines TRBV7-9 with TRBJ1-4; D unresolved. CDR3 length: 13 amino acids. Per germline, CDR1 SEHNR and CDR2 FQNEAQ (reference sequence). The V end lost 2 bases, the J end lost 3 bases, and 4 bases lay between the germline ends. This CDR3 is CASSLRPNEKLFF. The CDR3 DNA is TGTGCCAGCAGCTTAAGGCCTAATGAAAAACTGTTTTTT.

This chain links TRBV20-1 with TRBJ2-5, with D tentatively TRBD2 (6 bases). The CDR3 length is 16 residues. The germline V gene encodes CDR1 DFQATT and CDR2 SNEGSKA (reference sequence). V was pared by 3 bases and J by 7 bases, with 24 bases between. The CDR3 is CSAREPGLGNSGTQYF. The DNA of the CDR3 is TGCAGTGCTAGGGAACCGGGACTCGGAAATTCAGGGACCCAGTACTTC.

Ten or more counts support this clonotype. The chain is built from TRBV10-3 and TRBJ1-2; weak D call: TRBD1 (5 bases). There are 14 residues in the CDR3. The V gene's germline CDR1 is ENHRY and CDR2 SYGVKD. V was pared by 0 bases and J by 2 bases, with 7 bases between. For the CDR3, the DNA is TGTGCCATCAGTGAGTCGGGGGGAAACTATGGCTACACCTTC. This codes for CAISESGGNYGYTF.

J is TRBJ2-7 and V is TRBV15; TRBD1 is a possible D gene (6 bases). V was shortened by 1 base and J by 2 bases, with 18 bases between the two germline ends. The CDR3 runs to 17 residues. The germline CDR1 and CDR2 sequences are LNHNV and YYDKDF (reference sequence). For the CDR3, the DNA is TGTGCCACCAGCAGAGGACCAGGGTTCAAGGGGGCCTACGAGCAGTACTTC. Amino acid sequence: CATSRGPGFKGAYEQYF.

This chain connects TRBV12-3 or TRBV12-4 to TRBJ2-3, with 8 bases lining up with TRBD2. The CDR3 extends over 12 amino acids. The J segment lost 7 bases and the V segment lost 8 bases, leaving 5 bases of the junction unmatched. This CDR3 reads CASDGGANTQYF. DNA of the CDR3: TGTGCCAGCGACGGGGGGGCAAATACGCAGTATTTT.

This clonotype was seen a handful of times. V usage is TRBV6-2 or TRBV6-3 and J usage is TRBJ1-1; D is undetermined. CDR1 and CDR2 (germline): MNHEY, SVGEGT. The CDR3 is made up of 15 amino acids. Trimming took 0 bases from V and 0 from J, leaving 8 bases between them. For the CDR3, the DNA is TGTGCCAGCAGTTACTCGGACCGTTTGAACACTGAAGCTTTCTTT. The encoded protein is CASSYSDRLNTEAFF.

This clonotype has ten or more counts. V is TRBV7-9 and J is TRBJ2-1; 8 nucleotides match TRBD1. The germline CDR1 and CDR2 sequences are SEHNR and FQNEAQ (reference sequence). The V gene end was trimmed by 4 bases and the J gene end by 4 bases; junction bases not matched to a gene: 9. The CDR3 runs 16 residues. CDR3 in amino acids: CASSSETGGTYNEQFF. CDR3 in DNA: TGTGCCAGCAGCTCCGAAACAGGGGGGACTTACAATGAGCAGTTCTTC.

V is TRBV12-3 or TRBV12-4 and J is TRBJ1-2; 7 positions match TRBD1. V shed 5 bases and J 0 bases; nucleotides not matched to a gene: 12. This CDR3 has 17 amino acids. CDR3 amino acids: CASSPYPDRPANYGYTF. For the CDR3, the DNA is TGTGCCAGCAGTCCCTATCCGGACAGGCCAGCTAACTATGGCTACACCTTC.

This clonotype was detected a few times. The chain combines TRBV19 with TRBJ1-4, with no clear D. Germline values: CDR1 LNHDA, CDR2 SQIVND (reference sequence). This CDR3 region has 13 residues. Deletions cut 6 bases from V and 8 bases from J, with 13 bases between. The CDR3 coding sequence is TGTGCCAGTAGCTCTGGGGATGAAGAAAAACTGTTTTTT. Translation: CASSSGDEEKLFF.

This clonotype was observed at least ten times. This sequence joins TRBV7-2 and TRBJ2-1; D perhaps matches TRBD2 (8 bases). CDR3 length: 15 residues. CDR1 and CDR2 from the germline V gene are SGHTA and FQGNSA. Trimming pared 5 bases from V and 3 bases from J, leaving 14 bases between. The CDR3 reads CASSPGGTSYNEQFF. The CDR3 DNA is TGTGCCAGCAGCCCAGGGGGGACTAGCTACAATGAGCAGTTCTTC.

This chain uses TRBV5-5 with TRBJ1-1; D gene unclear. Germline V CDR1 and CDR2: SGHKS, YYEKEE (reference sequence). The CDR3 loop spans 15 amino acids. V was clipped by 4 bases and J by 5 bases, with 18 bases between them. Written as DNA, the CDR3 is TGTGCCAGCAGCCGAGGCAGTTCAATGGGGACTGAAGCTTTCTTT. It yields the protein CASSRGSSMGTEAFF.

This sequence joins TRBV28 and TRBJ2-3; D gene ambiguous. CDR1 is MDHEN and CDR2 is SYDVKM in the germline V gene. The CDR3 contains 18 residues. Trimming stripped 1 base from V and 2 bases from J, with 19 bases between. CDR3: CASSLFGGVRFDTDTQYF. CDR3 nucleotides: TGTGCCAGCAGTTTATTTGGTGGGGTGAGGTTCGACACAGATACGCAGTATTTT. The entire variable domain, with the rest obtained from reference TRBV28 and TRBJ2-3, is as follows: DVKVTQSSRYLVKRTGEKVFLECVQDMDHENMFWYRQDPGLGLRLIYFSYDVKMKEKGDIPEGYSVSREKKERFSLILESASTNQTSMYLCASSLFGGVRFDTDTQYFGPGTRLTVL.

The table lists this clonotype with a few counts. The chain joins TRBV4-3 to TRBJ2-7, with D perhaps matching TRBD1 (5 bases). V shed 6 bases and J shed 3 bases, with 18 bases lying between them. This CDR3 spans 15 amino acids. The germline CDR1 and CDR2 sequences are LGHNA and YSLEER. Here the CDR3 DNA reads TGCGCCAGCAGTCTCGAGGCAGGGAAAGTCTACGAGCAGTACTTC. Translated: CASSLEAGKVYEQYF.

This clonotype was observed at least ten times. The chain is built from TRBV7-9 and TRBJ1-2, with 9 nucleotides matching TRBD1. The V gene's germline CDR1 is SEHNR and CDR2 FQNEAQ (reference sequence). The CDR3 loop spans 15 amino acids. Unmatched junction bases numbered 7, after V lost 4 bases and J lost 4 bases. For the CDR3, the DNA is TGTGCCAGCAGCTCTACAGGGGGCCTCTTCTATGGCTACACCTTC. Amino acid sequence: CASSSTGGLFYGYTF. Drawing the rest from reference TRBV7-9 and TRBJ1-2, the complete variable domain is DTGVSQNPRHKITKRGQNVTFRCDPISEHNRLYWYRQTLGQGPEFLTYFQNEAQLEKSRLLSDRFSAERPKGSFSTLEIQRTEQGDSAMYLCASSSTGGLFYGYTFGSGTRLTVV.